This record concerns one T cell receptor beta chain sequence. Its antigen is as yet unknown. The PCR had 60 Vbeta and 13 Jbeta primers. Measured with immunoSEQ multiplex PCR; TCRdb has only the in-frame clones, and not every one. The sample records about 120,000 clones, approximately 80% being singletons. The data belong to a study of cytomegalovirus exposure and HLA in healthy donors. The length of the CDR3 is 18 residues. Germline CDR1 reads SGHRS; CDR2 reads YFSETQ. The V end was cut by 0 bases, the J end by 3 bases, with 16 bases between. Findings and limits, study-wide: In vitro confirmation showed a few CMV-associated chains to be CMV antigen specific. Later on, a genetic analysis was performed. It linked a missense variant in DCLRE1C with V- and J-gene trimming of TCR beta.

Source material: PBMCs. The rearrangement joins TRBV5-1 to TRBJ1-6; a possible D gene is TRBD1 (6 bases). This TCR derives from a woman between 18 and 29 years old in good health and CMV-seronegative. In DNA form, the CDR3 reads TGCGCCAGCAGCTTGGTGTCTGGACAGCTAGACTATAATTCACCCCTCCACTTT. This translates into CASSLVSGQLDYNSPLHF.